This is a list of T cell receptor beta chains from one sample in a study of blood T cell repertoires in COVID-19. The table came from immunoSEQ multiplex PCR; TCRdb's copy has only in-frame clones and leaves some out. The profile shows 250,000 to 300,000 clones, 65% to 90% of them singletons. Sample: PBMCs or T cells enriched from blood (not recorded which). The receptors come from a man between 18 and 29 years old who had recovered from COVID-19. CDR3s include the opening cysteine and the closing phenylalanine or tryptophan. The D gene is left open where the match is weak. Only part of the rows carry a size: once, few, many, or a class if the clone is expanded.

V gene	clone size	J gene	D gene	CDR3 DNA	CDR3 protein
TRBV30	.	TRBJ1-5	TRBD1	TGTGCCTGGACGTTTAACAGGGGGGGTCAGCCCCAGCATTTT	CAWTFNRGGQPQHF
TRBV19	.	TRBJ1-6	.	TGTGCCAGTAGTATAGCGAGAAGTTCGTACCTCCACTTT	CASSIARSSYLHF
TRBV9	few	TRBJ2-1	.	TGTGCCAGCAGCCCCCGGGACTCACTCTACAATGAGCAGTTCTTC	CASSPRDSLYNEQFF
TRBV28	.	TRBJ1-2	.	TGTGCCACCAAACGGGGACAATTAAACTATGGCTACACCTTC	CATKRGQLNYGYTF
TRBV23-1	once	TRBJ2-1	TRBD1	TGCGCCAGCAGTCAAATTTACGGGACAGGGGATAGAAGTGAGCAGTTCTTC	CASSQIYGTGDRSEQFF
TRBV11-3	.	TRBJ1-1	.	TGTGCCAGCAGCTTAGACAGCGCGAACACTGAAGCTTTCTTT	CASSLDSANTEAFF
TRBV3-1/TRBV3-2	.	TRBJ1-2	.	TGTGCCAGCAGCCCACAAGCCGGGGGGTCGCGCTATGGCTACACCTTC	CASSPQAGGSRYGYTF
TRBV3-1/TRBV3-2	once	TRBJ1-6	TRBD1	TGTGCCAGCAGCCTTGGGACAGGTCTTAATTCACCCCTCCACTTT	CASSLGTGLNSPLHF
TRBV3-1/TRBV3-2	.	TRBJ2-3	TRBD2	TGTGCCTCAGGACTAGCGGGAGCAGATACGCAGTATTTT	CASGLAGADTQYF
TRBV6-5	.	TRBJ2-1	TRBD1	TGTGCCAGCAGTTACCGCAGGGGGCACAATGAGCAGTTCTTC	CASSYRRGHNEQFF
TRBV10-1	few	TRBJ2-5	.	TGCGCCAGCAGTGAGCAGGGTGGTGGAGAGACCCAGTACTTC	CASSEQGGGETQYF
TRBV5-1	.	TRBJ2-1	.	TGCGCCAGCAGCTTGACGGGAGAGCCCTACAATGAGCAGTTCTTC	CASSLTGEPYNEQFF
TRBV15	.	TRBJ2-1	TRBD2	TGTGCCACCAGCAGCCGACAACGGGGACTAGCGGGGCGAGAGCAGTTCTTC	CATSSRQRGLAGREQFF
TRBV7-3	.	TRBJ2-7	TRBD2	TGTGCCAGCAGTCTACTAGCGGGCCCTCTCTACGAGCAGTACTTC	CASSLLAGPLYEQYF
TRBV14	.	TRBJ2-2	.	TGTGCCAGCAGCCAACCAAGCGGGACCGGGGAGCTGTTTTTT	CASSQPSGTGELFF
TRBV10-3	.	TRBJ2-2	.	TGTGCCATCAGTGAGTCGGGTAGGGGCGCCGGGGAGCTGTTTTTT	CAISESGRGAGELFF
TRBV6-5	.	TRBJ1-1	.	TGTGCCAGCAGTTCCGGACTTTTACCTCGGAACACTGAAGCTTTCTTT	CASSSGLLPRNTEAFF
TRBV20-1	.	TRBJ1-2	TRBD1	TGCAGTGCTAGTCTACAGGGGCACTATGGCTACACCTTC	CSASLQGHYGYTF
TRBV11-3	.	TRBJ2-1	.	TGTGCCAGCAGCTTAATACAGGGTTACAATGAGCAGTTCTTC	CASSLIQGYNEQFF
TRBV6-4	.	TRBJ1-2	.	TGTGCCAGCAGTGTAACAGCCCATTCCTCCTATGGCTACACCTTC	CASSVTAHSSYGYTF
TRBV15	once	TRBJ1-5	.	TGTGCCACCAGCAGAGATTTCGGGGAGACTCAGCCCCAGCATTTT	CATSRDFGETQPQHF
TRBV10-3	.	TRBJ2-1	TRBD1	TGTGCCATCAGTCAGGGGGTCGGGGAATCCTACAATGAGCAGTTCTTC	CAISQGVGESYNEQFF
TRBV4-2	.	TRBJ2-3	TRBD1	TGTGCCAGCAGCCACAAGGACAGGGGGCAAGCAGATACGCAGTATTTT	CASSHKDRGQADTQYF
TRBV29-1	once	TRBJ2-1	TRBD2	TGCAGCGTTGAAGATCTTGGCGGGAGCTCCTACAATGAGCAGTTCTTC	CSVEDLGGSSYNEQFF
TRBV12-5	.	TRBJ2-2	TRBD1	TGTGCTAGTGGTTTACAGGGGACGAACACCGGGGAGCTGTTTTTT	CASGLQGTNTGELFF
TRBV3-1/TRBV3-2	.	TRBJ2-7	.	TGTGCCAGCAGCCAAGAGCCCAGATCCTACGAGCAGTACTTC	CASSQEPRSYEQYF
TRBV7-3	.	TRBJ2-1	TRBD2	TGTGCCAGCAGCGGGACTAGCGGGATATACAATGAGCAGTTCTTC	CASSGTSGIYNEQFF
TRBV6-1	.	TRBJ1-6	.	TGTGCCAGCAGTGAGCTGGGGGGGGTTTATAATTCACCCCTCCACTTT	CASSELGGVYNSPLHF
TRBV2	.	TRBJ2-3	.	TGTGCCAGCAGTGCAGGGCCCGAAGGGGATACGCAGTATTTT	CASSAGPEGDTQYF
TRBV6-5	.	TRBJ1-1	.	TGTGCCAGCAGTACCTACAGGGTAAACACTGAAGCTTTCTTT	CASSTYRVNTEAFF
TRBV11-2	.	TRBJ2-2	.	TGTGCCAGCGAATGGGGGGACGGGACCGGGGAGCTGTTTTTT	CASEWGDGTGELFF